A selection of T cell receptor delta chains follows, all from one sample in a study of gamma-delta T cells after stem cell transplantation. TCRdb fed the RT-PCR reads to CATT. The profile shows a few thousand delta-chain clones, approximately 1.3% of them singletons. The sample was gamma-delta T cells. These receptors were collected from a human donor. It is not recorded whose cells these are; they may come from a transplant donor. Both conserved end residues are trimmed from each CDR3. Fields, in order: V gene, J gene, CDR3 protein.

TRDV2	TRDJ1	ACDTLSVLGDTAKLI
TRDV2	TRDJ1	ACDTTGGSWTDKLI
TRDV2	TRDJ1	ACDRVLGDVTDKLI
TRDV2	TRDJ1	ACDPVLGDATDKLI
TRDV2	TRDJ1	ACDPLGPYTDKLI
TRDV2	TRDJ1	ACDTLSVLGVLTDKLI
TRDV2	TRDJ1	ACDDLGGYRADKLI
TRDV2	TRDJ1	ACDPVLGDTFRYTDKLI
TRDV2	TRDJ1	ACDTLFVGDTGTDKLI
TRDV2	TRDJ1	ACDTVLPIGLGEVSDKLI
TRDV2	TRDJ1	ACSVLGDSEDKLI
TRDV2	TRDJ1	ACDTVADLSGDRGKLI
TRDV2	TRDJ1	ACDARGIADKLI
TRDV2	TRDJ1	ACDRVLGDATDKLI
TRDV2	TRDJ3	ACDTAFGGYAPGSWDTRQMF
TRDV1	TRDJ1	ALGEPPAPNKLI
TRDV1	TRDJ1	ALGERWTYSGGYKPSYTDKLI
TRDV2	TRDJ1	ACDRLGDTTDKLI
TRDV2	TRDJ1	ACDGLLKYTDKLI
TRDV2	TRDJ1	ACDIIQMGDPDKLI
TRDV2	TRDJ1	ACDPLLGVLTDKLI
TRDV2	TRDJ1	ACDAVLGDIRTDKLI
TRDV1	TRDJ1	ALGDPLPRELGDVGKLI
TRDV2	TRDJ1	ACDALGLGDTEKLI
TRDV2	TRDJ1	ACEQLGGPTDKLI
TRDV2	TRDJ1	ACDPARGIESDKLI